The T cell receptor beta chain under discussion was sequenced for a study of blood T cell repertoires in COVID-19. Study at large: Spain, Italy and the United States supplied samples that represented acute and convalescent COVID-19. From T cells, B-cell-depleted T cells, or PBMCs came the material, which was cDNA or gDNA.

V was clipped by 0 bases and J by 0 bases; unmatched bases: 3. CDR1 MNHEY and CDR2 SVGEGT come from the germline V gene. The CDR3 runs 17 residues. Per the study methods: Amplifying reference gene primers gave estimates of nucleated cell counts. Assay: immunoSEQ multiplex PCR; the TCRdb copy retains only in-frame clones and omits some. V, J and clone size derive from that table, while D and trimming were established from the DNA sequence. The table records over 85,000 clones, around nine tenths of them present only once. The specimen sequenced was peripheral blood. The source of this sequence is a human donor in a cohort sampled during active COVID-19. The chain carries TRBV6-2 or TRBV6-3 and TRBJ2-1; TRBD2 aligns across 9 bases. The CDR3 sequence is CASSYSASGASYNEQFF. In nucleotides, the CDR3 is TGTGCCAGCAGTTACTCTGCTAGCGGGGCCTCCTACAATGAGCAGTTCTTC.